The present entry profiles one T cell receptor (beta chain) with its context. Its antigen remains unknown. This PCR relied on a set of 60 Vbeta primers and 13 Jbeta primers. In the original analysis: Some 9.9 million of 80 million or so unique TCR beta chains were shared, per a later count. TCRdb's copy holds only in-frame clones and misses some; the assay was immunoSEQ multiplex PCR. V, J and clone size derive from that table, while D and trimming were established from the DNA sequence. The sample records 150,000 to 200,000 clones, approximately 80% being singletons. The source of the sample is a study of cytomegalovirus exposure and HLA in healthy donors. Across the whole study: In an early release, HLA-typed donors contributed some 82 million unique TCR sequences. Whole-study findings and limits: It was reported that the classifier diagnosed cytomegalovirus status with high specificity and sensitivity in both the original and validation cohorts.

The TCR comes from a woman younger than 35 in good health and CMV-seronegative. Sequencing used PBMCs.

The CDR3 loop is CASSVDGGVPDTQYF. DNA of the CDR3: TGCGCCAGCAGCGTCGATGGAGGGGTGCCAGATACGCAGTATTTT. The rearrangement joins TRBV5-1 to TRBJ2-3; TRBD2 is a possible D gene (6 bases). Trimming left V 4 bases short and J 4 bases short, with 16 bases between. Germline V gene lookup returns CDR1 SGHRS and CDR2 YFSETQ. The CDR3 sequence is 15 residues long.